Shown below are 21 T cell receptor beta chains from a single sample sequenced in a study of blood T cell repertoires in COVID-19. The assay was immunoSEQ multiplex PCR, and TCRdb's table has in-frame clones only and misses some. The data show roughly 190,000 clones, about four fifths seen once. Sequencing input: PBMCs or T cells enriched from blood (not recorded which). The source of these receptors is a woman in her 30s who had been exposed to COVID-19.

V gene TRBV5-1 combines with J gene TRBJ2-7; the match to TRBD2 covers 9 bases. Trimming took 4 bases from V and 0 from J; bases not matched to a gene: 5. Germline assignment: CDR1 SGHRS and CDR2 YFSETQ. This CDR3 has 15 residues. CDR3 residues: CASSPQRGDSYEQYF. CDR3 nucleotide sequence: TGCGCCAGCAGCCCCCAGCGGGGGGACTCCTACGAGCAGTACTTC.

The chain combines TRBV18 with TRBJ2-7; 9 bases are shared with TRBD1. J gave up 6 bases and V 3 bases, and 9 bases lay outside the gene matches. This CDR3 is built from 15 residues. Looked up from germline, CDR1 is KGHSH and CDR2 is LQKENI. The CDR3 reads CASSPAGTGIPEQYF. The CDR3 DNA reads TGTGCCAGCTCACCCGCCGGGACAGGGATCCCCGAGCAGTACTTC.

The rearrangement uses TRBV3-1 (or the pseudogene TRBV3-2) and TRBJ1-1, with D possibly matching TRBD1 (5 bases). The CDR3 consists of 15 residues. V was trimmed by 1 base and J by 3 bases, leaving 12 bases between them. Germline values: CDR1 LGHDT, CDR2 YNNKEL (reference sequence). The CDR3 spells CASSQAGGSDTEAFF. In DNA, the CDR3 is TGTGCCAGCAGCCAAGCGGGGGGAAGTGACACTGAAGCTTTCTTT.

This clone came up once. The V call is TRBV5-4, the J call TRBJ1-1; D might be TRBD1 (6 bases). Germline V gene sequence: CDR1 SGHNT, CDR2 YYREEE (reference sequence). V lost 5 bases and J lost 6, with 26 bases in between. This CDR3 contains 17 residues. The CDR3: CASRPLPTRGINSEAFF. The DNA of the CDR3 is TGTGCCAGCAGGCCCCTTCCTACCAGGGGAATTAACTCTGAAGCTTTCTTT.

The CDR3 region has the DNA TGTGCCAGCAGCGTAGTATCTAGCGGGCAAGAGACCCAGTACTTC. Its translation is CASSVVSSGQETQYF. The J gene is TRBJ2-5, the V gene TRBV9; 8 bases align to TRBD2. The CDR3 is 15 amino acids. V gave up 0 bases and J gave up 2 bases; unmatched junction bases: 3. Germline CDR1 and CDR2: SGDLS and YYNGEE.

The V gene is TRBV27, the J gene TRBJ1-1; no definite D call. The length of the CDR3 is 15 residues. The V gene's germline CDR1 is MNHEY and CDR2 SMNVEV (reference sequence). V dropped 0 bases and J dropped 4 bases, with 12 bases sitting between them. Written as DNA, the CDR3 is TGTGCCAGCAGTTTATCGGCGGCCGTGGGCACTGAAGCTTTCTTT. It yields the protein CASSLSAAVGTEAFF.

The chain links TRBV7-2 to TRBJ1-2, with 7 bases identical to TRBD1. The CDR3 is 14 amino acids. Unmatched junction bases numbered 4, after V lost 2 bases and J lost 4 bases. The V gene's germline CDR1 is SGHTA and CDR2 FQGNSA. The DNA for the CDR3 is TGTGCCAGCAGCTTAATGCCAGGGGGCTATGGCTACACCTTC. Translated: CASSLMPGGYGYTF.

The gene calls are TRBV7-3 and TRBJ2-3; the match to TRBD1 covers 7 bases. This CDR3 contains 14 residues. The junction had 5 bases not matched to a gene; V was cut back by 6 bases and J by 2 bases. CDR1 and CDR2 from the germline V gene are SGHTA and FQGTGA. The CDR3 spells CASRLGTATDTQYF. The CDR3 nucleotides are TGTGCCAGCAGACTCGGGACAGCCACAGATACGCAGTATTTT.

Only one count was recorded for this clone. The chain carries TRBV6-4 and TRBJ1-4; maybe TRBD1 (5 bases). This CDR3 region has 14 residues. CDR1 is MRHNA, CDR2 SNTAGT, per germline. Trimming removed 7 bases from V and 3 bases from J, with 12 bases in between. DNA for the CDR3: TGTGCCAGCACCGACGGGGGTTCTAATGAAAAACTGTTTTTT. Translation gives CASTDGGSNEKLFF.

The rearrangement joins TRBV11-2 to TRBJ2-2; TRBD2 is a possible D gene (6 bases). The length of the CDR3 is 14 residues. The germline V gene has CDR1 SGHAT and CDR2 FQNNGV. Trimming cost V 5 bases and J 4 bases, with 11 bases left between them. In nucleotides, the CDR3 is TGTGCCAGCAGCCCAGGGACTTTCACCGGGGAGCTGTTTTTT. The encoded protein is CASSPGTFTGELFF.

The J gene is TRBJ2-4, the V gene TRBV30, with TRBD2 as a possible D gene (7 bases). Trimming removed 0 bases at V and 4 bases at J, with 13 bases between. Germline values: CDR1 GTSNPN, CDR2 SVGIG (reference sequence). The CDR3 covers 15 residues. The CDR3: CAWSVGGRLKNIQYF. CDR3 DNA: TGTGCCTGGAGTGTGGGGGGGCGCTTGAAAAACATTCAGTACTTC.

This sequence joins TRBV6-5 and TRBJ1-1; 7 nucleotides agree with TRBD1. Unmatched junction bases numbered 8, after V lost 7 bases and J lost 0 bases. CDR1 and CDR2 from the germline V gene are MNHEY and SVGAGI. The CDR3 is made up of 15 amino acids. The CDR3 here is CASNRDSLLNTEAFF. CDR3 nucleotide sequence: TGTGCCAGCAACCGGGACAGCCTTTTGAACACTGAAGCTTTCTTT.

The chain combines TRBV30 with TRBJ2-7; D is perhaps TRBD2 (6 bases). The V end lost 1 base, the J end lost 3 bases, and 10 bases lay between the germline ends. Germline V CDR1 and CDR2: GTSNPN, SVGIG (reference sequence). The CDR3 totals 13 residues. CDR3 bases: TGTGCCTGGAGTGAGGAGGGGTTCTACGAGCAGTACTTC. Its translation: CAWSEEGFYEQYF.

The chain combines TRBV3-1 (or the pseudogene TRBV3-2) with TRBJ2-2; 14 bases fit TRBD2. V lost 4 bases to trimming and J lost 7 bases; unmatched junction nucleotides: 5. Germline assignment: CDR1 LGHDT and CDR2 YNNKEL (reference sequence). The length of the CDR3 is 16 residues. This CDR3 is CASSPGLAGDDGELFF. The DNA for the CDR3 is TGTGCCAGCAGCCCGGGACTAGCGGGAGACGACGGGGAGCTGTTTTTT.

The CDR3 spells CASSPPGQGRDYEQYF. CDR3 coding DNA: TGTGCCAGCTCACCCCCCGGACAGGGAAGGGACTACGAGCAGTACTTC. The chain couples TRBV18 to TRBJ2-7; 8 bases are shared with TRBD1. Per the germline V gene, CDR1 is KGHSH and CDR2 is LQKENI. V was pared by 3 bases and J by 3 bases, with 10 bases of the junction left unmatched. The CDR3 consists of 16 residues. Based on the CDR3 plus reference TRBV18 and TRBJ2-7, the full variable domain is NAGVMQNPRHLVRRRGQEARLRCSPMKGHSHVYWYRQLPEEGLKFMVYLQKENIIDESGMPKERFSAEFPKEGPSILRIQQVVRGDSAAYFCASSPPGQGRDYEQYFGPGTRLTVT.

The gene calls are TRBV11-2 and TRBJ2-7, with 8 bases lining up with TRBD2. The CDR3 extends over 14 amino acids. CDR1 is SGHAT and CDR2 is FQNNGV in the germline V gene. J lost 3 bases, V lost 6 bases, and 7 bases had no gene match. This CDR3 reads CASRRPGGGYEQYF. Here the CDR3 DNA reads TGTGCCAGCAGGCGGCCGGGGGGGGGCTACGAGCAGTACTTC.

The V gene is TRBV9, the J gene TRBJ2-2; TRBD1 matches at 11 bases. CDR1 SGDLS and CDR2 YYNGEE come from the germline V gene. V gave up 4 bases and J gave up 5 bases; unmatched junction bases: 7. This CDR3 comprises 16 residues. CDR3: CASSPGQGAVTGELFF. The CDR3 DNA sequence: TGTGCCAGCAGCCCCGGACAGGGGGCGGTTACCGGGGAGCTGTTTTTT.

The genes are TRBV14 and TRBJ2-7; TRBD1 matches 9 bases. After removal of 0 bases from V and 2 bases from J, the junction contained 2 bases not matched to a gene. Germline values: CDR1 SGHDN, CDR2 FVKESK. The CDR3 extends over 15 amino acids. CDR3 sequence (DNA): TGTGCCAGCAGCCAAGAGGACAGGGGACCCTACGAGCAGTACTTC. This gives the protein CASSQEDRGPYEQYF. Filled out from reference TRBV14 and TRBJ2-7, the complete variable domain reads EAGVTQFPSHSVIEKGQTVTLRCDPISGHDNLYWYRRVMGKEIKFLLHFVKESKQDESGMPNNRFLAERTGGTYSTLKVQPAELEDSGVYFCASSQEDRGPYEQYFGPGTRLTVT.

The V gene is TRBV19, the J gene TRBJ1-2; D not certain. Germline V gives CDR1 LNHDA, CDR2 SQIVND (reference sequence). The CDR3 consists of 12 residues. Trimming pared 1 base from V and 6 bases from J, leaving 6 bases between. CDR3 DNA sequence: TGTGCCAGTAGTATAGGGGGAGATGGCTACACCTTC. Its translation is CASSIGGDGYTF. Based on the CDR3 plus reference TRBV19 and TRBJ1-2, the full variable domain is DGGITQSPKYLFRKEGQNVTLSCEQNLNHDAMYWYRQDPGQGLRLIYYSQIVNDFQKGDIAEGYSVSREKKESFPLTVTSAQKNPTAFYLCASSIGGDGYTFGSGTRLTVV.

This clone was seen a handful of times. The rearrangement uses TRBV29-1 and TRBJ2-3; D might be TRBD2 (5 bases). The germline gives CDR1 SQVTM, CDR2 ANQGSEA. The CDR3 contains 15 residues. Trimming cost V 7 bases and J 1 base, with 18 bases left between them. CDR3 bases: TGCAGCGCGGCGGCCGGGAACTCCGGCACAGATACGCAGTATTTT. Its protein is CSAAAGNSGTDTQYF.

The V call is TRBV6-5, the J call TRBJ2-1; 7 bases agree with TRBD1. The CDR3 totals 15 residues. Germline lookup yields CDR1 MNHEY and CDR2 SVGAGI. Trimming took 10 bases from V and 0 from J; bases not matched to a gene: 9. The CDR3 region has the DNA TGTGCCACCCTGCAGGGGGACGGCTCCTACAATGAGCAGTTCTTC. This sequence encodes CATLQGDGSYNEQFF.